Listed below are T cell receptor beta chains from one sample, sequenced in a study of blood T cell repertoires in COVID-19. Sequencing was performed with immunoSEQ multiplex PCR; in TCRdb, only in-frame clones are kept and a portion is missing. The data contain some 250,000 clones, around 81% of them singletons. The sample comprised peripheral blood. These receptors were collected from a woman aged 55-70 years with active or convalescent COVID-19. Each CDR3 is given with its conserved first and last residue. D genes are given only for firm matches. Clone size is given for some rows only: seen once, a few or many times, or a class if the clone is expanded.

CDR3 protein: CASSLTGQYTGSFF
CDR3 DNA: TGTGCCAGCAGCTTGACGGGACAGTACACCGGTTCTTTCTTT
D gene: TRBD1
J gene: TRBJ1-1
clone size: NA
V gene: TRBV5-8

CDR3 protein: CASSKPQGTLNEQYF
CDR3 DNA: TGTGCCAGCAGTAAGCCTCAGGGGACCCTAAACGAGCAGTACTTC
D gene: NA
J gene: TRBJ2-7
clone size: NA
V gene: TRBV6-5

CDR3 protein: CASSSWDRGGNSPLHF
CDR3 DNA: TGTGCCAGCAGTTCCTGGGACAGGGGTGGTAATTCACCCCTCCACTTT
D gene: TRBD1
J gene: TRBJ1-6
clone size: NA
V gene: TRBV6-5

CDR3 protein: CASSLVVRGTGELFF
CDR3 DNA: TGCGCCAGCAGCTTGGTGGTCAGGGGGACCGGGGAGCTGTTTTTT
D gene: TRBD1
J gene: TRBJ2-2
clone size: NA
V gene: TRBV5-1

CDR3 protein: CASSQTGYTDTQYF
CDR3 DNA: TGTGCCAGCAGCCAAACAGGGTACACAGATACGCAGTATTTT
D gene: NA
J gene: TRBJ2-3
clone size: NA
V gene: TRBV4-2

CDR3 protein: CASSSGGMTNEQYF
CDR3 DNA: TGTGCCAGCTCATCAGGGGGAATGACTAACGAGCAGTACTTC
D gene: TRBD1
J gene: TRBJ2-7
clone size: NA
V gene: TRBV18

CDR3 protein: CASSLAGVLHYGYTF
CDR3 DNA: TGTGCCAGCAGCTTAGCAGGGGTCCTGCACTATGGCTACACCTTC
D gene: NA
J gene: TRBJ1-2
clone size: NA
V gene: TRBV7-9

CDR3 protein: CASSITGQLNTEAFF
CDR3 DNA: TGTGCCAGTAGTATTACAGGACAGCTGAACACTGAAGCTTTCTTT
D gene: NA
J gene: TRBJ1-1
clone size: few
V gene: TRBV19

CDR3 protein: CASSLTPQTSYEQYF
CDR3 DNA: TGTGCCAGTAGTCTCACACCACAGACCTCCTACGAGCAGTACTTC
D gene: NA
J gene: TRBJ2-7
clone size: NA
V gene: TRBV19

CDR3 protein: CATSEGTGWSDTQYF
CDR3 DNA: TGTGCCACCAGTGAAGGGACAGGGTGGTCAGATACGCAGTATTTT
D gene: TRBD1
J gene: TRBJ2-3
clone size: NA
V gene: TRBV24-1

CDR3 protein: CASSLEFGGAYNEQFF
CDR3 DNA: TGCGCCAGCAGCTTGGAATTCGGGGGGGCCTACAATGAGCAGTTCTTC
D gene: TRBD2
J gene: TRBJ2-1
clone size: NA
V gene: TRBV5-1

CDR3 protein: CASCGDSEAFF
CDR3 DNA: TGTGCCAGCTGCGGGGACAGTGAAGCTTTCTTT
D gene: TRBD1
J gene: TRBJ1-1
clone size: once
V gene: TRBV2

CDR3 protein: CASSPLQGGSYNEQFF
CDR3 DNA: TGTGCCAGCTCACCACTACAGGGGGGGAGTTACAATGAGCAGTTCTTC
D gene: NA
J gene: TRBJ2-1
clone size: NA
V gene: TRBV18

CDR3 protein: CASSQTGKGQPQHF
CDR3 DNA: TGTGCCAGCAGCCAAACCGGGAAGGGCCAGCCCCAGCATTTT
D gene: NA
J gene: TRBJ1-5
clone size: once
V gene: TRBV3-1/TRBV3-2

CDR3 protein: CASSLRPGDGYTF
CDR3 DNA: TGTGCCAGCAGCCTAAGGCCCGGGGATGGCTACACCTTC
D gene: NA
J gene: TRBJ1-2
clone size: few
V gene: TRBV7-3

CDR3 protein: CAWSVLGREGGYTF
CDR3 DNA: TGTGCCTGGAGTGTGTTAGGTCGGGAAGGTGGCTACACCTTC
D gene: NA
J gene: TRBJ1-2
clone size: NA
V gene: TRBV30

CDR3 protein: CASSQGLAGAADTQYF
CDR3 DNA: TGTGCCAGCAGCCAAGGACTAGCGGGGGCGGCAGATACGCAGTATTTT
D gene: TRBD2
J gene: TRBJ2-3
clone size: NA
V gene: TRBV9

CDR3 protein: CAISEGVTGRNTGELFF
CDR3 DNA: TGTGCCATCAGTGAGGGGGTCACAGGGAGGAACACCGGGGAGCTGTTTTTT
D gene: NA
J gene: TRBJ2-2
clone size: NA
V gene: TRBV10-3

CDR3 protein: CASTKGGRSTGELFF
CDR3 DNA: TGTGCCAGCACCAAGGGGGGGAGGAGCACCGGGGAGCTGTTTTTT
D gene: NA
J gene: TRBJ2-2
clone size: NA
V gene: TRBV6-5

CDR3 protein: CASSLAGANYGYTF
CDR3 DNA: TGTGCCAGCAGTTTGGCGGGAGCTAACTATGGCTACACCTTC
D gene: NA
J gene: TRBJ1-2
clone size: NA
V gene: TRBV27

CDR3 protein: CASSFYENGTGNTEAFF
CDR3 DNA: TGTGCTAGCAGCTTCTATGAAAATGGGACAGGGAACACTGAAGCTTTCTTT
D gene: TRBD1
J gene: TRBJ1-1
clone size: few
V gene: TRBV7-7

CDR3 protein: CASSPGQGNYNSPLHF
CDR3 DNA: TGTGCCAGCAGCCCGGGACAGGGGAACTATAATTCACCCCTCCACTTT
D gene: TRBD1
J gene: TRBJ1-6
clone size: NA
V gene: TRBV5-4

CDR3 protein: CASSSGPSGVSYEQYF
CDR3 DNA: TGTGCCAGCAGCTCTGGCCCGAGCGGGGTGTCCTACGAGCAGTACTTC
D gene: TRBD2
J gene: TRBJ2-7
clone size: NA
V gene: TRBV5-4

CDR3 protein: CAWSPGSLGEKLFF
CDR3 DNA: TGTGCCTGGAGTCCCGGGAGCTTGGGTGAAAAACTGTTTTTT
D gene: NA
J gene: TRBJ1-4
clone size: NA
V gene: TRBV30

CDR3 protein: CASSYAEQGVEAFF
CDR3 DNA: TGTGCCAGCAGTTACGCCGAACAGGGGGTGGAAGCTTTCTTT
D gene: TRBD1
J gene: TRBJ1-1
clone size: NA
V gene: TRBV6-6

CDR3 protein: CAISVDRGRVEQFF
CDR3 DNA: TGTGCCATCAGTGTTGACAGGGGGCGGGTTGAGCAGTTCTTC
D gene: TRBD1
J gene: TRBJ2-1
clone size: NA
V gene: TRBV10-3

CDR3 protein: CAISERDSSYEQYF
CDR3 DNA: TGTGCCATCAGTGAGAGGGACAGCTCCTACGAGCAGTACTTC
D gene: TRBD1
J gene: TRBJ2-7
clone size: few
V gene: TRBV10-3

CDR3 protein: CASSLVRGANEQFF
CDR3 DNA: TGTGCCAGCAGCTTAGTTCGGGGGGCAAATGAGCAGTTCTTC
D gene: NA
J gene: TRBJ2-1
clone size: NA
V gene: TRBV7-8

CDR3 protein: CSVVLTSGGQGSTDTQYF
CDR3 DNA: TGCAGCGTCGTCCTTACTAGCGGGGGGCAGGGTAGCACAGATACGCAGTATTTT
D gene: TRBD2
J gene: TRBJ2-3
clone size: once
V gene: TRBV29-1

CDR3 protein: CASSYGSNEAGAFF
CDR3 DNA: TGTGCCAGCAGTTATGGATCCAATGAGGCCGGAGCTTTCTTT
D gene: NA
J gene: TRBJ1-1
clone size: NA
V gene: TRBV7-9

CDR3 protein: CASSQPWDRGMTSGSTGELFF
CDR3 DNA: TGCGCCAGCAGTCAGCCCTGGGACAGGGGGATGACTAGCGGGAGCACCGGGGAGCTGTTTTTT
D gene: NA
J gene: TRBJ2-2
clone size: NA
V gene: TRBV23-1

CDR3 protein: CASSWAGNTEAFF
CDR3 DNA: TGTGCCAGCAGTTGGGCAGGGAACACTGAAGCTTTCTTT
D gene: NA
J gene: TRBJ1-1
clone size: NA
V gene: TRBV12-3/TRBV12-4

CDR3 protein: CASSLAGDNPFYGYTF
CDR3 DNA: TGCGCCAGCAGCTTGGCCGGTGATAACCCATTTTATGGCTACACCTTC
D gene: NA
J gene: TRBJ1-2
clone size: NA
V gene: TRBV5-1

CDR3 protein: CASSGGTGDYEQYF
CDR3 DNA: TGCGCCAGCAGCGGAGGGACAGGAGACTACGAGCAGTACTTC
D gene: TRBD1
J gene: TRBJ2-7
clone size: few
V gene: TRBV4-1

CDR3 protein: CSVGTGQWAKNIQYF
CDR3 DNA: TGCAGCGTTGGGACAGGACAATGGGCCAAAAACATTCAGTACTTC
D gene: TRBD1
J gene: TRBJ2-4
clone size: once
V gene: TRBV29-1

CDR3 protein: CASSPLAGADTDTQYF
CDR3 DNA: TGTGCCAGCTCACCGCTAGCGGGGGCTGACACAGATACGCAGTATTTT
D gene: TRBD2
J gene: TRBJ2-3
clone size: NA
V gene: TRBV18

CDR3 protein: CASSRRDLNYEQYF
CDR3 DNA: TGCGCCAGCAGCCGCCGGGATCTTAACTACGAGCAGTACTTC
D gene: NA
J gene: TRBJ2-7
clone size: once
V gene: TRBV4-3

CDR3 protein: CASSLKRGDVRLGEKLFF
CDR3 DNA: TGTGCCAGCAGCTTAAAACGGGGGGATGTTCGACTAGGTGAAAAACTGTTTTTT
D gene: NA
J gene: TRBJ1-4
clone size: NA
V gene: TRBV7-9

CDR3 protein: CASSSGGSNQPQHF
CDR3 DNA: TGTGCCAGCAGTTCGGGGGGGAGCAATCAGCCCCAGCATTTT
D gene: NA
J gene: TRBJ1-5
clone size: NA
V gene: TRBV28

CDR3 protein: CASSQTGGGPNYGYTF
CDR3 DNA: TGTGCCAGCAGCCAGACAGGGGGTGGCCCTAACTATGGCTACACCTTC
D gene: TRBD1
J gene: TRBJ1-2
clone size: NA
V gene: TRBV7-9

CDR3 protein: CASSLNLRVTGRNTEAFF
CDR3 DNA: TGCGCCAGCAGCCTGAATCTGAGGGTAACAGGGCGGAACACTGAAGCTTTCTTT
D gene: NA
J gene: TRBJ1-1
clone size: NA
V gene: TRBV5-1

CDR3 protein: CASSQGLAGRSDTQYF
CDR3 DNA: TGTGCCAGCAGCCAGGGACTAGCGGGGCGCTCAGATACGCAGTATTTT
D gene: TRBD2
J gene: TRBJ2-3
clone size: few
V gene: TRBV14

CDR3 protein: CASSDRQGNNEQFF
CDR3 DNA: TGTGCCAGCAGCGATAGACAGGGGAACAATGAGCAGTTCTTC
D gene: TRBD1
J gene: TRBJ2-1
clone size: NA
V gene: TRBV9

CDR3 protein: CASSIVGGPDIQYF
CDR3 DNA: TGTGCCAGTAGTATAGTGGGGGGGCCAGACATTCAGTACTTC
D gene: NA
J gene: TRBJ2-4
clone size: NA
V gene: TRBV19

CDR3 protein: CASSQERAYEQYF
CDR3 DNA: TGTGCCAGCAGCCAAGAACGGGCCTACGAGCAGTACTTC
D gene: NA
J gene: TRBJ2-7
clone size: NA
V gene: TRBV4-2

CDR3 protein: CASSKALMVNRTGETQYF
CDR3 DNA: TGTGCCAGCAGCAAAGCGCTCATGGTCAACCGTACCGGGGAGACCCAGTACTTC
D gene: NA
J gene: TRBJ2-5
clone size: once
V gene: TRBV21-1